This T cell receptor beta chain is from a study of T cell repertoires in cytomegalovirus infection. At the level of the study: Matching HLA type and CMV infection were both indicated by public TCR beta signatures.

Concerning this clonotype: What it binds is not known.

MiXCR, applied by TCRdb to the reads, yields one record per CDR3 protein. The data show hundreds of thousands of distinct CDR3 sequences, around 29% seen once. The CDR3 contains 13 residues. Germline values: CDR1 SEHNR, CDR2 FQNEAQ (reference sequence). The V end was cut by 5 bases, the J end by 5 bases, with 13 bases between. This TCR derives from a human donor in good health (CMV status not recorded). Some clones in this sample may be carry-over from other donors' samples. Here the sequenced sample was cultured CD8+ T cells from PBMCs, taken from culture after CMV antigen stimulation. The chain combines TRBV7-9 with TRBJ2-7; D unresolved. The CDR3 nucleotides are TGTGCCAGCAGCCATTACCCCCTAGACGAGCAGTACTTC. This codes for CASSHYPLDEQYF.